This T cell receptor beta chain was retrieved from a study of T cell responses to AZD1222 COVID-19 vaccine. Study-wide background: Some second doses came at about 4 weeks and others at about 12 weeks; these were pooled. Study-level results: The study found Spike-specific TCR breadth and depth rose after two AZD1222 doses.

Only in-frame clones appear in the TCRdb table, and some are missing; sequencing was by immunoSEQ multiplex PCR. Seen here are approximately 120,000 clones, about nine tenths observed once, and the top ten hold about 4.7%. CDR1 is MNHEY, CDR2 SVGAGI, per germline. Trimming stripped 5 bases from V and 5 bases from J, with 18 bases between. The length of the CDR3 is 15 residues. With respect to this clone: What it binds is unknown.

V gene TRBV6-5 combines with J gene TRBJ2-5, with D possibly called TRBD1 or TRBD2 (5 bases each). This receptor was obtained from an adult in good health. The sequencing here drew on peripheral blood, taken on day 0 of AZD1222 vaccination. The CDR3 region has the DNA TGTGCCAGCAGTCCCACTGGGACCGGTGGGGAGACCCAGTACTTC. Protein: CASSPTGTGGETQYF.